The 10 T cell receptor beta chains below come from one sample, sequenced in a study of radiotherapy plus CTLA-4 blockade in lung cancer. Profiled with immunoSEQ multiplex PCR; TCRdb holds only in-frame clones, not every one. Of some 15,000 clones detected, over 75% appear once; the ten largest clones hold approximately 15%. The sequencing used peripheral blood, collected from a patient treated with radiotherapy plus ipilimumab. The receptor source for this set is a human donor with non-small cell lung cancer that progressed on radiotherapy plus ipilimumab. Some clones in this sample may be carry-over from other donors' samples.

The V and J genes are TRBV7-2 and TRBJ1-5; D unclear. The germline V and J ends were trimmed by 0 bases and 4 bases, with 7 bases remaining between them. Germline CDR1 SGHTA, CDR2 FQGNSA. CDR3 length equals 14 residues. The CDR3 region has the DNA TGTGCCAGCAGCTTAGCGGCCCCGAATCAGCCCCAGCATTTT. Amino acid sequence: CASSLAAPNQPQHF.

This clone was recorded a few times. The V gene is TRBV27, the J gene TRBJ2-1, with TRBD1 identical over 8 bases. V was clipped by 10 bases and J by 3 bases; unmatched bases: 8. CDR3 length: 14 amino acids. The V gene's germline CDR1 is MNHEY and CDR2 SMNVEV (reference sequence). The CDR3: CATARDRNYNEQFF. CDR3 DNA: TGTGCCACGGCCCGGGACAGGAACTACAATGAGCAGTTCTTC.

The chain carries TRBV18 and TRBJ1-5; D call uncertain. Germline CDR1 is KGHSH and CDR2 is LQKENI. This CDR3 contains 14 residues. With 8 bases removed from V and 2 bases from J, the gap between germline ends came to 13 bases. The CDR3 DNA follows: TGTGCCAGCCAGGCCGAGAATGGCAATCAGCCCCAGCATTTT. Amino acids: CASQAENGNQPQHF.

The chain couples TRBV12-5 to TRBJ2-5, with TRBD2 identical over 7 bases. The V and J ends lost 0 bases and 5 bases, in that order; junction bases with no gene match: 3. The CDR3 spans 14 residues. Germline values: CDR1 LGHNT, CDR2 FRNRAP. The CDR3, as DNA: TGTGCTAGTGGTTTGGTAGCGGGAACGGAGACCCAGTACTTC. It translates to CASGLVAGTETQYF.

The V gene is TRBV9, the J gene TRBJ2-1; the match to TRBD2 covers 15 bases. Germline loops: CDR1 SGDLS, CDR2 YYNGEE. V shed 7 bases, J shed 3 bases, and the junction held 2 bases outside the gene matches. The CDR3 extends over 15 amino acids. The CDR3 is CASGTSGGSYNEQFF. The DNA for the CDR3 is TGTGCCAGCGGGACTAGCGGGGGGAGCTACAATGAGCAGTTCTTC.

This chain joins TRBV4-2 and TRBJ2-1; 8 positions match TRBD2. The CDR3 consists of 16 residues. Germline CDR1 is LGHNA and CDR2 is YNFKEQ. The V segment lost 1 base and the J segment 8 bases; nucleotides outside the gene matches: 10. The CDR3 region has the DNA TGTGCCAGCAGCCAAGGGAGCGGGAGTCAAGTAGATGAGCAGTTCTTC. This translates into CASSQGSGSQVDEQFF.

The rearrangement links TRBV5-1 to TRBJ2-7, with a possible D match to TRBD1 (6 bases). CDR1 is SGHRS and CDR2 is YFSETQ in the germline V gene. This CDR3 is 14 amino acids long. Trimming removed 3 bases from V and 1 base from J, with 11 bases in between. CDR3 residues: CASSSRTDSYEQYF. CDR3 nucleotides: TGCGCCAGCAGCTCCAGGACAGATTCCTACGAGCAGTACTTC.

The V gene is TRBV5-6, the J gene TRBJ1-2, with no clear D. With 0 bases removed from V and 2 bases from J, the gap between germline ends came to 8 bases. The CDR3 is 14 residues long. From germline, CDR1 is SGHDT and CDR2 YYEEEE. The CDR3 nucleotides are TGTGCCAGCAGCTTGGTAAAACTAAACTATGGCTACACCTTC. The encoded protein is CASSLVKLNYGYTF.

The sample holds one count of this clone. The gene calls are TRBV9 and TRBJ2-1; a possible D gene is TRBD1 (6 bases). The CDR3 contains 16 residues. Germline CDR1 reads SGDLS; CDR2 reads YYNGEE. Deletions cut 4 bases from V and 9 bases from J, with 23 bases between. Here the CDR3 reads CASSSRGPGQVGEQFF. The CDR3 DNA follows: TGTGCCAGCAGCTCCAGGGGTCCGGGCCAAGTAGGTGAGCAGTTCTTC.

The chain couples TRBV5-1 to TRBJ2-1; 13 positions match TRBD2. V gave up 4 bases and J gave up 5 bases; unmatched junction bases: 15. The CDR3 runs 19 residues. Germline V gene sequence: CDR1 SGHRS, CDR2 YFSETQ. CDR3 DNA: TGCGCCAGCAGCGGCCCTCGGACTAGCGGGGGCCTTCGTAACAATGAGCAGTTCTTC. Amino acids: CASSGPRTSGGLRNNEQFF.